The present entry profiles one T cell receptor beta chain with its context. It has no known antigen specificity. No base quality information exists; no much larger clone differs at one position. From a lookup of the germline V gene (reference sequence), CDR1 and CDR2 are LNHDA and SQIVND. The CDR3 numbers 16 residues from cysteine through phenylalanine. Only the CDR3 portion is preserved as DNA: 48 bases, with reading frame beginning at the first base. V and J are trimmed by 4 bases and 1 base, and the gene matches miss 6 bases of the junction. Patients with a history of autoimmune disease or receiving systemic immunosuppression were excluded from the trial. Peripheral blood for TCR sequencing was drawn from every dose cohort at baseline, at cycle 4 day 1 and at cycle 7 day 1. The samples were taken from a phase I, first-in-human, multicenter, open-label dose-escalation trial of ivuxolimab. Adults with locally advanced or metastatic melanoma, renal cell carcinoma, hepatocellular carcinoma or head and neck squamous cell carcinoma were enrolled in the trial. Before TCR sequencing, CD4+ and CD8+ T cells were separately sorted from peripheral blood.

The sample comes from a study of OX40 agonist ivuxolimab in advanced cancers. With respect to the entire study: Ivuxolimab was an agonistic, fully human IgG2 monoclonal antibody directed against OX40 (CD134), a costimulatory receptor. Intravenous ivuxolimab was administered to patients every 2 weeks at six dose levels: 0.01, 0.1, 0.3, 1.5, 3 and 10 mg/kg. Of the approximately 50 patients in dose escalation, about 19 had hepatocellular carcinoma, roughly 15 had melanoma, 9 had renal cell carcinoma and 9 had head and neck cancer. A male proportion of about 79% and a mean age of roughly 58 years, ranging from about 23 to 79, were recorded for the dose-escalation cohort. Prior anti-PD-1, anti-PD-L1 or anti-CTLA-4 therapy was permitted, and approximately 42% of dose-escalation patients had received checkpoint inhibitors. Partial responses were achieved by three dose-escalation patients, of whom one had hepatocellular carcinoma and two had cutaneous melanoma. The point of sequencing TCRbeta in the periphery was to test whether ivuxolimab changed TCR sequence diversity and drove clonal T-cell expansion. The paper describes the monotherapy dose-escalation part (N of about 47 patients) of the phase I trial of ivuxolimab.

To sequence the TCRbeta CDR3 region, genomic DNA was isolated from the sorted cells. TCRbeta CDR3 regions were sequenced using the immunoSEQ Assay. In its TCRdb copy, this immuneACCESS table keeps in-frame sequences only and misses some clones. Where compared with another copy, unresolved V genes explain less than half of these, and the others have no known cause. This sample gives around 70,000 clones in total; roughly 84% of them show up just once. The biggest ten clones account for around 1.1% of the sample. The study at large found these results: On average, CD8+ T cells showed more expanded clones than CD4+ T cells after ivuxolimab. Antigen specificity was not determined for the clonally expanded peripheral T cells. At doses of 0.1 to 3.0 mg/kg, clonal expansion of both CD4+ and CD8+ blood T cells was observed from baseline to week 6. In partial responders in the 0.1-3.0 mg/kg groups, normalized peripheral clonal expansion was found to be among the lowest, especially among CD8+ T cells. Low levels of normalized T-cell clonal expansion were also shown by some nonresponding patients.

The receptor comes from an adult with an advanced solid tumor such as melanoma, head and neck, liver or kidney cancer. Recombination linked TRBV19 to TRBJ2-5, and 10 junction bases match TRBD1. Sequences were derived from CD4+ or CD8+ T cells sorted from blood, sampled in a trial of the OX40 agonist ivuxolimab. The nucleotides are TGTGCCAGTAGTACCCTCGGGACAGGGGTCCAAGAGACCCAGTACTTC. Its protein reads: CASSTLGTGVQETQYF.